This record concerns one T cell receptor beta chain sequence. Repertoires were generated with immunoSEQ multiplex PCR, while TCRdb's copy carries only in-frame clones and drops some. The table includes 25,000 to 35,000 clones, almost 85% detected once. These data are taken from a study of blood T cell repertoires in COVID-19. V gave up 1 base and J gave up 5 bases; unmatched junction bases: 7. Germline lookup yields CDR1 SGHDT and CDR2 YYEEEE. CDR3 size: 16 residues. The source of this sequence is an older man with active COVID-19. The material sequenced was peripheral blood. V gene TRBV5-6 combines with J gene TRBJ2-3; the match to TRBD2 covers 10 bases. CDR3: CASSLLAGGSLDTQYF. The CDR3, as DNA: TGTGCCAGCAGCTTGTTAGCGGGGGGTAGTTTAGATACGCAGTATTTT.